These 9 T cell receptor beta chains came from one sample sequenced in a study of blood T cell repertoires in COVID-19. The method was immunoSEQ multiplex PCR; TCRdb's version includes in-frame clones alone and lacks a portion of them. Of over 80,000 clones listed, 75% to 90% are singletons. Specimen: peripheral blood. Receptors were obtained from an older woman with acute or convalescent COVID-19.

The chain links TRBV19 to TRBJ1-1, with D possibly matching TRBD1 (5 bases). V dropped 3 bases and J dropped 0 bases, with 23 bases sitting between them. The CDR3 has 19 residues. Germline V gene sequence: CDR1 LNHDA, CDR2 SQIVND (reference sequence). CDR3 loop: CASSMGSFGTLGVNTEAFF. The CDR3 DNA reads TGTGCCAGTAGTATGGGGTCTTTTGGGACTTTAGGGGTGAACACTGAAGCTTTCTTT.

The CDR3 region has the DNA TGTGCCAGCAGTTTTGGACAGGGCCCTGAAGCTTTCTTT. Translated, it gives CASSFGQGPEAFF. This chain uses TRBV12-3 or TRBV12-4 with TRBJ1-1; 8 bases are shared with TRBD1. Losses at the gene ends were 3 bases for V and 6 bases for J; bases not matched to a gene: 3. The CDR3 contains 13 residues.

The gene calls are TRBV27 and TRBJ1-6, with no clear D. Germline CDR1 is MNHEY and CDR2 is SMNVEV (reference sequence). Trimming pared 2 bases from V and 3 bases from J, leaving 8 bases between. This CDR3 is built from 15 residues. CDR3 in amino acids: CASSLGSSYNSPLHF. The DNA of the CDR3 is TGTGCCAGCAGTTTAGGGAGCAGCTATAATTCACCCCTCCACTTT.

The chain links TRBV5-4 to TRBJ1-1; D is ambiguous. This CDR3 spans 15 amino acids. Germline loops: CDR1 SGHNT, CDR2 YYREEE (reference sequence). With 0 bases removed from V and 3 bases from J, the gap between germline ends came to 12 bases. The CDR3 bases are TGTGCCAGCAGCTTGGGAGGGAGTCGGCACACTGAAGCTTTCTTT. Residues: CASSLGGSRHTEAFF.

The J gene is TRBJ1-1, the V gene TRBV10-3; perhaps TRBD1 as D (5 bases). The CDR3 is 15 amino acids. The germline V gene encodes CDR1 ENHRY and CDR2 SYGVKD. V was cut by 0 bases and J by 0 bases, with 8 bases left in between. In DNA form, the CDR3 reads TGTGCCATCAGTGAGTCGAGCAGGGTGAACACTGAAGCTTTCTTT. Its protein product is CAISESSRVNTEAFF.

V and J are TRBV6-4 and TRBJ1-1, with a tentative D call TRBD1 (6 bases). Trimming took off 0 bases at V and 5 bases at J, with 13 bases between the two ends. Per germline, CDR1 MRHNA and CDR2 SNTAGT. The CDR3 runs to 15 residues. CDR3 loop: CASSDSSGGRTEAFF. For the CDR3, the DNA is TGTGCCAGCAGTGACTCGAGTGGGGGCCGGACTGAAGCTTTCTTT.

V and J are TRBV19 and TRBJ1-5; D is ambiguous. CDR3 length equals 14 residues. In germline, CDR1 is LNHDA, CDR2 SQIVND (reference sequence). Deletions cut 6 bases from V and 3 bases from J, with 12 bases between. CDR3 in DNA: TGTGCCAGTAGGGAGCGATCTATCAATCAGCCCCAGCATTTT. Translation: CASRERSINQPQHF.

This clone was counted once. The CDR3 spells CASSLAQFYGYTF. CDR3 coding DNA: TGCGCCAGCAGCTTGGCACAGTTCTATGGCTACACCTTC. The V and J genes are TRBV5-1 and TRBJ1-2; no clear D gene. Trimming pared 0 bases from V and 4 bases from J, leaving 7 bases between. The CDR3 is made up of 13 amino acids. Germline loops: CDR1 SGHRS, CDR2 YFSETQ.

The chain links TRBV28 to TRBJ2-3, with 7 bases matching TRBD2. Trimming cost V 6 bases and J 3 bases; bases outside gene matches: 12. The CDR3 has 16 amino acids. Germline V gene sequence: CDR1 MDHEN, CDR2 SYDVKM. In DNA form, the CDR3 reads TGTGCCAGCAGCTCCCCCTGGGAGGGATGGACAGATACGCAGTATTTT. It encodes CASSSPWEGWTDTQYF.